The clone carrying this T cell receptor beta chain was observed a single time. Its cognate antigen is unknown. This entry is derived from a study of OX40 agonist ivuxolimab in advanced cancers. Here immunoSEQ multiplex PCR was the method, and the copy in TCRdb shows in-frame clones only, minus some. The sample holds 50,000 to 75,000 clones, more than 80% seen once. CDR1 and CDR2 from the germline V gene are MDHEN and SYDVKM. Trimming left V 3 bases short and J 4 bases short, with 7 bases between. This CDR3 region has 13 residues. Overall study findings and caveats: In CD8+ T cells, expanded clones were on average more numerous than in CD4+. At doses 0.1 to 3.0 mg/kg, CD4+ and CD8+ clones expanded. What antigens the expanded peripheral T cells recognized was never established. Several nonresponders also turned out to have low normalized T-cell clonal expansion.

The chain couples TRBV28 to TRBJ2-1; possible D gene TRBD1, 6 bases. Specimen: CD4+ or CD8+ T cells sorted from blood, collected in a trial of the OX40 agonist ivuxolimab. This clonotype was sampled from an adult with an advanced solid tumor such as melanoma, head and neck, liver or kidney cancer. CDR3 bases: TGTGCCAGCAGTTTGGACAGATACAATGAGCAGTTCTTC. Translated, it gives CASSLDRYNEQFF.